The present T cell receptor (beta chain) was sequenced within a study of identical twins. Germline CDR1 MNHNS, CDR2 SASEGT. This CDR3 spans 16 amino acids. Trimming took off 5 bases at V and 3 bases at J, with 17 bases between the two ends. TCRdb called the 5' RACE reads again in MiXCR, with one record for every CDR3 protein. Here the sample spans 200,000 to 250,000 distinct CDR3 sequences, 5.5% to 7.5% being singletons. These data are also associated with another study on T cells expressing NK-cell markers.

The chain joins TRBV6-1 to TRBJ2-1, with D possibly being TRBD2 (6 bases). Source material: CD8+ T cells sorted from blood. The clonotype comes from a woman under 30 in good health. The CDR3 loop reads CASSRVAEAYYNEQFF. CDR3 sequence (DNA): TGTGCCAGCAGTCGAGTAGCGGAAGCCTACTACAATGAGCAGTTCTTC.